A selection of T cell receptor beta chains follows, all from one sample in a study of patients and donors after allogeneic stem cell transplantation. Using its own MiXCR run on the RT-PCR reads, TCRdb lists one record per CDR3 protein. The sample has 200,000 to 250,000 distinct CDR3 sequences, roughly 14% seen once. The specimen was blood, either unsorted or a sorted T cell fraction (not recorded which). Receptor source: a human donor who was either an allogeneic HSCT recipient or a stem cell or donor lymphocyte infusion donor (not recorded which). It is not recorded whose cells these are; they may come from a transplant donor. The CDR3 runs from the conserved cysteine through the conserved F or W. Fields, in order: J gene, D gene, clone size, V gene, CDR3 protein, CDR3 DNA. A D gene is named only where the DNA matches it firmly. Size is omitted from some rows. Given values are once, few, many or a class for expanded clones.

j_gene: TRBJ1-6
d_gene: .
abundance: few
v_gene: TRBV3-1
CDR3aa: CASSQDGLGNSPLHF
CDR3nt: TGTGCCAGCAGCCAAGATGGCCTGGGCAATTCACCCCTCCACTTT

j_gene: TRBJ2-7
d_gene: TRBD1
abundance: .
v_gene: TRBV27
CDR3aa: CASSPSDRGLDYEQYF
CDR3nt: TGTGCCAGCAGTCCATCGGACAGGGGGTTGGACTACGAGCAGTACTTC

j_gene: TRBJ2-7
d_gene: .
abundance: few
v_gene: TRBV20-1
CDR3aa: CSASAGAWEQYF
CDR3nt: TGCAGTGCTAGTGCAGGAGCCTGGGAGCAGTACTTC

j_gene: TRBJ2-7
d_gene: TRBD2
abundance: few
v_gene: TRBV6-1
CDR3aa: CASSGRDYEYF
CDR3nt: TGTGCCAGCAGTGGCCGGGACTACGAGTACTTC

j_gene: TRBJ2-5
d_gene: .
abundance: few
v_gene: TRBV5-4
CDR3aa: CASSRGPVQETQYF
CDR3nt: TGTGCCAGCAGCCGGGGACCCGTCCAAGAGACCCAGTACTTC

j_gene: TRBJ2-2
d_gene: TRBD1
abundance: many
v_gene: TRBV5-1
CDR3aa: CASSTTGDTGELFF
CDR3nt: TGCGCCAGCAGCACCACAGGGGACACCGGGGAGCTGTTTTTT

j_gene: TRBJ2-3
d_gene: .
abundance: .
v_gene: TRBV7-9
CDR3aa: CASSPYRASTDTQYF
CDR3nt: TGTGCCAGCAGCCCGTACAGGGCGAGCACAGATACGCAGTATTTT

j_gene: TRBJ2-2
d_gene: TRBD2
abundance: few
v_gene: TRBV29-1
CDR3aa: CSVGVKRGTTGELFF
CDR3nt: TGCAGCGTTGGAGTCAAGCGGGGGACCACCGGGGAGCTGTTTTTT

j_gene: TRBJ1-1
d_gene: TRBD1
abundance: few
v_gene: TRBV20-1
CDR3aa: CSARDSQGGIEAFF
CDR3nt: TGCAGTGCTAGAGATTCGCAGGGGGGGATTGAAGCTTTCTTT

j_gene: TRBJ2-2
d_gene: .
abundance: .
v_gene: TRBV20-1
CDR3aa: CSAREQDPRPTGELFF
CDR3nt: TGCAGTGCTAGAGAGCAGGACCCACGCCCAACCGGGGAGCTGTTTTTT

j_gene: TRBJ1-5
d_gene: .
abundance: .
v_gene: TRBV20-1
CDR3aa: CSARRATGQPQHF
CDR3nt: TGCAGTGCCCGACGGGCTACGGGTCAGCCCCAGCATTTT

j_gene: TRBJ1-1
d_gene: .
abundance: many
v_gene: TRBV5-1
CDR3aa: CASSFGHDTEAFF
CDR3nt: TGCGCCAGCAGCTTCGGACACGACACTGAAGCTTTCTTT

j_gene: TRBJ1-2
d_gene: .
abundance: many
v_gene: TRBV29-1
CDR3aa: CVPEGGDYGYTF
CDR3nt: TGCGTACCCGAGGGCGGAGACTATGGCTACACCTTC

j_gene: TRBJ1-6
d_gene: .
abundance: .
v_gene: TRBV25-1
CDR3aa: CASTSRRDSPLHF
CDR3nt: TGTGCCAGCACATCCAGGCGGGATTCACCCCTCCACTTT

j_gene: TRBJ2-7
d_gene: .
abundance: many
v_gene: TRBV19
CDR3aa: CASSKEILSYEQYF
CDR3nt: TGTGCCAGTAGCAAGGAAATCCTCTCCTACGAGCAGTACTTC

j_gene: TRBJ1-3
d_gene: .
abundance: few
v_gene: TRBV7-6
CDR3aa: CASSLEPGTGNTIYF
CDR3nt: TGTGCCAGCAGCTTAGAACCTGGTACTGGAAACACCATATATTTT

j_gene: TRBJ2-3
d_gene: .
abundance: few
v_gene: TRBV29-1
CDR3aa: CSVDPSGGPDTQYF
CDR3nt: TGCAGCGTCGACCCGAGTGGGGGCCCAGATACGCAGTATTTT